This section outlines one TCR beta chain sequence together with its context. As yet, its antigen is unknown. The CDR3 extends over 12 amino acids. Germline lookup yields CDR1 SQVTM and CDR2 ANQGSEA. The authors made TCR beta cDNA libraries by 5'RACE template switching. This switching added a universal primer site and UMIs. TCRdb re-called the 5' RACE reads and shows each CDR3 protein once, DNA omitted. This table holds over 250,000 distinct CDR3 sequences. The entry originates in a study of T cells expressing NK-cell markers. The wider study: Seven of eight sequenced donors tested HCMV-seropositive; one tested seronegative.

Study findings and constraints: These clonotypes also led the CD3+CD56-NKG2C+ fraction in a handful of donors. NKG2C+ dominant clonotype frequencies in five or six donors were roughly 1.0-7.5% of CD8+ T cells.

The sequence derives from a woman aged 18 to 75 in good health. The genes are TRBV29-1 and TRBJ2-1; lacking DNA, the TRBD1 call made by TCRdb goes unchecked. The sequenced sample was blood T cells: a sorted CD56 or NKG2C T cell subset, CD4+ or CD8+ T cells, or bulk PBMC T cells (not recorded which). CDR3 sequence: CSVDRGLNEQFF.